The entry that follows covers one T cell receptor beta chain sequence. Sequenced by immunoSEQ multiplex PCR; TCRdb stores in-frame clones only, minus some. This sample has 70,000 or so clones, with roughly 91% found just once. The record originates from a study of T cell changes during pregnancy in multiple sclerosis. V shed 5 bases and J shed 5 bases, with 12 bases lying between them. This CDR3 spans 13 amino acids. The germline V gene encodes CDR1 SGHVS and CDR2 FQNEAQ. The clonotype originates from a female donor with multiple sclerosis, enrolled in a pregnancy study. The material sequenced was peripheral blood, taken in the third trimester of pregnancy. The chain combines TRBV7-8 with TRBJ1-2; D gene ambiguous. The CDR3 DNA sequence: TGTGCCAGCAGCCCAGGCCCCGGTTATGGCTACACCTTC. It yields the protein CASSPGPGYGYTF.